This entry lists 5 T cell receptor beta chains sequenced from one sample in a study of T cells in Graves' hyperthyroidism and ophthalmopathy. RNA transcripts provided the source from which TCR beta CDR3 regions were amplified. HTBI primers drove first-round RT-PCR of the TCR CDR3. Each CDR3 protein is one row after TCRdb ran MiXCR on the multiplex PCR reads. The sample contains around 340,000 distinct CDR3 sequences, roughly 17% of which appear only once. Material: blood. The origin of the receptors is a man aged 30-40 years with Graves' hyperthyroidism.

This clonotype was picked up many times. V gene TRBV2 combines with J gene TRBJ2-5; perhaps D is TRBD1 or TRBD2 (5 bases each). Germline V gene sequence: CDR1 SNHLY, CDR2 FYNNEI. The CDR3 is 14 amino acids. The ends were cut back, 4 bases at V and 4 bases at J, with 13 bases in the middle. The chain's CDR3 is CASSVGSGGETQYF. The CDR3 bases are TGTGCCAGCAGTGTTGGATCTGGGGGAGAGACCCAGTACTTC. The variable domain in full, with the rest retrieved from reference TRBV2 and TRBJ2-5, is EPEVTQTPSHQVTQMGQEVILRCVPISNHLYFYWYRQILGQKVEFLVSFYNNEISEKSEIFDDQFSVERPDGSNFTLKIRSTKLEDSAMYFCASSVGSGGETQYFGPGTRLLVL.

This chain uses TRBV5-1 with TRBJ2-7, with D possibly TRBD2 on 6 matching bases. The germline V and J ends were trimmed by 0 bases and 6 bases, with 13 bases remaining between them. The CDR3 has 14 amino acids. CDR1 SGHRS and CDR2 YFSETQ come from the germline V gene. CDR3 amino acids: CASSLVAGKGEQYF. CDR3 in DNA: TGCGCCAGCAGCTTGGTTGCGGGAAAAGGCGAGCAGTACTTC.

CDR3: CASTRSGKWNEQYF. The CDR3 DNA is TGTGCCAGCACCCGTAGCGGGAAATGGAACGAGCAGTACTTC. The rearrangement links TRBV28 to TRBJ2-7; 8 bases align to TRBD2. V trimming: 7 bases; J trimming: 5 bases; junction bases outside the gene matches: 10. From germline, CDR1 is MDHEN and CDR2 SYDVKM. This CDR3 spans 14 amino acids. The complete variable domain, with remaining parts taken from reference TRBV28 and TRBJ2-7, reads DVKVTQSSRYLVKRTGEKVFLECVQDMDHENMFWYRQDPGLGLRLIYFSYDVKMKEKGDIPEGYSVSREKKERFSLILESASTNQTSMYLCASTRSGKWNEQYFGPGTRLTVT.

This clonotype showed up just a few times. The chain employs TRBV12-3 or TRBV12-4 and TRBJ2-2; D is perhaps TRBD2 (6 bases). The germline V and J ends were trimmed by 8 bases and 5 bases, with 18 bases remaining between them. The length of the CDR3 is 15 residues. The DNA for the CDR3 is TGTGCCAGCCAAAGCGGGTCCGATCGGACCGGGGAGCTGTTTTTT. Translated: CASQSGSDRTGELFF.

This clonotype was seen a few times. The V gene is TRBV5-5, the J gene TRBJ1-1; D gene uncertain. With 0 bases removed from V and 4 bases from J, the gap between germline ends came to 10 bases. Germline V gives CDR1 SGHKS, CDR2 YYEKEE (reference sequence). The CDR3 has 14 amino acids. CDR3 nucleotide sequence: TGTGCCAGCAGCTTGGGTTCGAGGGTCACTGAAGCTTTCTTT. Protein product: CASSLGSRVTEAFF.